This T cell receptor beta chain is from a study of shared clonotypes between healthy human individuals. Donors included only healthy HIV-negative adults lacking recent acute infections or vaccinations. The V gene end was trimmed by 3 bases and the J gene end by 7 bases; junction bases not matched to a gene: 7. Germline V gene sequence: CDR1 SNHLY, CDR2 FYNNEI. This CDR3 contains 14 residues. General observations from the study: Few donors limited the genetic and exposure-history diversity represented.

As for this clone: The antigen is undetermined.

Sequenced by immunoSEQ multiplex PCR; TCRdb stores in-frame clones only, minus some. The sample shows about 2 million clones, roughly 96% of them seen only once. The receptor's source is a man aged 18 to 30 in good health. The sample taken for sequencing was naive CD4+ T cells sorted from blood. Noted subset: CD45RA+ positively selected. The J gene is TRBJ2-7, the V gene TRBV2; 9 positions agree with TRBD2. The CDR3 nucleotides read TGTGCCAGCAGTGAGTTGCGGGGGGGCTATGAGCAGTACTTC. Its translation is CASSELRGGYEQYF.